Below, 6 T cell receptor beta chains from the same sample are listed, as sequenced in a study of blood T cell repertoires in COVID-19. Sequencing used immunoSEQ multiplex PCR; TCRdb keeps in-frame clones, though not all of them. The sample contains about 53,000 clones, 90% to 95% of which appear only once. What was sequenced was peripheral blood. The receptors originated from a human donor in a cohort sampled during active COVID-19.

A single count supports this clone. V gene TRBV7-9 combines with J gene TRBJ1-3, with 7 positions matching TRBD1. V was clipped by 4 bases and J by 4 bases; unmatched bases: 4. The CDR3 is 14 residues long. Germline values: CDR1 SEHNR, CDR2 FQNEAQ (reference sequence). This CDR3 is CASSSQDRGNTIYF. In DNA form, the CDR3 reads TGTGCCAGCAGCTCCCAGGACAGGGGAAACACCATATATTTT.

The V gene is TRBV28, the J gene TRBJ2-5; 11 nucleotides align to TRBD1. In germline, CDR1 is MDHEN, CDR2 SYDVKM. Losses at the gene ends were 8 bases for V and 5 bases for J; bases not matched to a gene: 16. CDR3 length equals 17 residues. CDR3 in amino acids: CASADRRGTGGLETQYF. In nucleotides, the CDR3 is TGTGCCAGCGCAGACCGAAGAGGGACAGGGGGGTTGGAGACCCAGTACTTC. The full variable domain, rest sourced from reference TRBV28 and TRBJ2-5, is DVKVTQSSRYLVKRTGEKVFLECVQDMDHENMFWYRQDPGLGLRLIYFSYDVKMKEKGDIPEGYSVSREKKERFSLILESASTNQTSMYLCASADRRGTGGLETQYFGPGTRLLVL.

The V call is TRBV4-3, the J call TRBJ1-1; 7 positions agree with TRBD1. The V and J ends lost 4 bases and 0 bases, in that order; junction bases with no gene match: 11. Germline-derived CDR1 and CDR2 are LGHNA and YSLEER. This CDR3 is built from 17 residues. CDR3 sequence: CASSPGRDSLLNTEAFF. The CDR3 nucleotides read TGCGCCAGCAGCCCAGGCCGGGACAGCCTATTGAACACTGAAGCTTTCTTT.

J is TRBJ2-7 and V is TRBV19; perhaps TRBD2 as D (6 bases). This CDR3 comprises 13 residues. V shed 5 bases and J shed 0 bases, with 8 bases lying between them. Germline V lookup: CDR1 LNHDA, CDR2 SQIVND (reference sequence). The CDR3 DNA reads TGTGCCAGTAGTCCGGGGGTCTCCTACGAGCAGTACTTC. Translation: CASSPGVSYEQYF.

The chain combines TRBV18 with TRBJ1-6; tentative D call: TRBD1 (5 bases). Germline lookup yields CDR1 KGHSH and CDR2 LQKENI. V lost 0 bases to trimming and J lost 9 bases, with 9 bases between them. CDR3 length: 14 amino acids. Written as DNA, the CDR3 is TGTGCCAGCTCACCACCAGGCAGGGTTTCACCCCTCCACTTT. Its protein product is CASSPPGRVSPLHF. The full variable domain, in which reference TRBV18 and TRBJ1-6 provide the parts outside the CDR3, is NAGVMQNPRHLVRRRGQEARLRCSPMKGHSHVYWYRQLPEEGLKFMVYLQKENIIDESGMPKERFSAEFPKEGPSILRIQQVVRGDSAAYFCASSPPGRVSPLHFGNGTRLTVT.

This chain connects TRBV5-5 to TRBJ2-2; weak D call: TRBD2 (6 bases). V was shortened by 1 base and J by 4 bases, with 17 bases between the two germline ends. CDR1 is SGHKS and CDR2 is YYEKEE in the germline V gene (reference sequence). This CDR3 has 17 amino acids. CDR3 nucleotide sequence: TGTGCCAGCAGCTTGAAGGGTGGAGGGGAGGTCACCGGGGAGCTGTTTTTT. Protein: CASSLKGGGEVTGELFF. Looking up the rest from reference TRBV5-5 and TRBJ2-2 gives the full variable domain: DAGVTQSPTHLIKTRGQQVTLRCSPISGHKSVSWYQQVLGQGPQFIFQYYEKEERGRGNFPDRFSARQFPNYSSELNVNALLLGDSALYLCASSLKGGGEVTGELFFGEGSRLTVL.